This TCR beta chain appears in the sequencing data of a study of shared clonotypes between healthy human individuals (dated by TCRdb to the early 2020s). General notes on the study: Three men and a couple of women, aged 18 to 49 years, made up the cohort. For each donor, CD4 naive and CD4 memory were each given three plates, CD8 naive was given two plates, and CD8 memory was given one plate. Blood TCR repertoires of five healthy adults were deeply sequenced to estimate repertoire size and the extent of clonotype sharing between individuals. Libraries were prepared and TCR repertoires were sequenced by different laboratories using diverse techniques, in order to increase sequencing depth and limit assay-specific biases. Each donor's leukapheresis produced roughly between about 0.9 and 9.5 billion PBMCs.

CDR3 length: 14 amino acids, cysteine to phenylalanine. Of the read, only the CDR3 DNA is kept; its 42 bases are in frame from base 1. From the germline V gene (reference sequence), CDR1 is MNHEY and CDR2 is SMNVEV. The trim is 7 bases for V and 7 bases for J, with a gap of 20 bases between the germline ends. A remark on this clone: The antigen it recognizes is unknown. No qualities accompany the bases; no much larger clone lies one base away.

Study-level results and caveats: Because the study included a small number of donors, the genetic and exposure-history diversity represented was limited. Estimated clonotype richness was generally larger for naive than for memory subsets. Higher generation probabilities were observed for clonotypes shared by all four sorted-subset donors than for non-shared clonotypes. Sampling was restricted to blood, and TCR repertoires in tissues likely differ from the TCR repertoires found in blood. Across four donors, about 5.2% of naive CD4, around 3.5% of naive CD8, under 2.5% of memory CD4, and roughly 0.4% of memory CD8 clonotypes were shared. Incomplete sequencing was indicated by rarefaction of sorted-subset datasets, despite the large sequencing depth. Based on pairwise subsampling, the degree of clonotype sharing among donors was expected to be affected by sequencing depth.

Using the deep immunoSEQ assay, TCR CDR3 regions were amplified from genomic DNA by multiplex PCR. For each cell subset, the extracted genomic DNA was distributed evenly across all wells of several immunoSEQ 96-well plates, and each plate served as one replicate. For sorted subsets, approximately 200 ng of genomic DNA, equivalent to 25,000 to 30,000 T cell genomes, went into each replicate PCR. The purified libraries were quantified using a Qubit 3.0 fluorometer, sized with a Bioanalyzer 2100, and then quantified again using the KAPA Library Quantification kit. Every immunoSEQ 96-well plate was sequenced on a dedicated single-read 150-cycle Illumina NextSeq 550 flow cell. The authors' pipeline ran thus. Because the immunoSEQ output held only junctional sequences and lacked quality scores, the filtering could not match the filtering applied to full-length reads. To assign V/J genes and CDR3, sequences were annotated against IMGT germline references using PyIR, a Python wrapper for IgBLAST v1.9. Reads were removed for weak V/J assignments (E-value above 1e-6), missing CDR3, stop codons, out-of-frame junctions, or ambiguous translated residues. V3J clonotypes were defined by identical inferred V gene, J gene, and CDR3 amino acid sequence. To compute the percentage overlap between repertoires, the number of shared unique clonotypes was divided by the size of the smaller repertoire. Repertoire richness was assessed with RTK rarefaction, the Chao1 estimator, and Recon v2.1 estimates of unobserved clonotypes. Generation probabilities for all TCRbeta clonotypes obtained by the gDNA method from a few donors were computed using OLGA. TCRdb provides this immuneACCESS table in a form limited to in-frame rearrangements. Some clones are lacking; in checked studies, under half of them reflect an unresolved V gene, and why the rest are absent is not known. The V and J calls and the clone size are those of that table, but D and trimming were determined from the DNA. This sample gives millions of clones in total; just over 90% of them show up just once. 1.5% to 2% of the sample comes from the top ten.

CD8 naive samples were CD45RO-negative cells positively selected for CCR7, giving a CD45RA+CCR7+ population that excluded TemRA cells. The donors were healthy, HIV-negative adults with no recently reported acute infections or vaccinations. All donors were Caucasian adults living in Nashville, Tennessee, USA. Blood was collected by leukapheresis, and PBMCs were isolated by Ficoll-Histopaque density gradient centrifugation and then cryopreserved in liquid nitrogen vapor phase. Purity and quantity of every magnetically sorted T cell population were checked by analytical flow cytometry. Genomic DNA was isolated from every sorted fraction and measured by UV absorbance on a Nanodrop 2000c.

The sequence came from a man aged 18 to 30 in good health. Some clones in this sample may be carry-over from other donors' samples. The rearrangement combines TRBV27 with TRBJ2-7; TRBD2 is perhaps the D gene, given 7 matching bases. The specimen was naive CD8+ T cells from PBMCs. The cell subset or site label on this specimen signifies: CD45RA+CCR7+. The nucleotides are TGTGCCAGCATTCCAGTGCCGGGGAGGGGGGAGCAGTACTTC. Its translation reads: CASIPVPGRGEQYF.